The sample holds one count of the clone carrying this T cell receptor (beta chain). The sample is drawn from a study of blood T cell repertoires in COVID-19. This CDR3 is 15 amino acids long. Germline CDR1 reads SGHNT; CDR2 reads YYREEE (reference sequence). V lost 5 bases, J lost 4 bases, and 18 bases lay in between. The data were produced by immunoSEQ multiplex PCR, yet TCRdb's version contains in-frame clones alone and is incomplete. The sample has around 200,000 clones, roughly 80% seen once. This rearrangement joins TRBV5-4 to TRBJ1-1; tentative D call: TRBD1 (6 bases). The TCR was taken from a human donor in a cohort sampled during active COVID-19. Sequencing was performed on peripheral blood. The CDR3 sequence: CASSFVEGEGTEAFF. CDR3 coding DNA: TGTGCCAGCAGTTTCGTAGAGGGGGAAGGCACTGAAGCTTTCTTT.